The rows below give T cell receptor beta chains drawn from one sample of a study of early T cells in non-severe SARS-CoV-2 infection. TCRdb re-called the 5' RACE reads with MiXCR, one entry per CDR3 protein. The table shows roughly 43,000 distinct CDR3 sequences, with about 25% occurring only once. Sequenced material: whole blood, taken at baseline. These receptors originate from an adult who was a healthcare worker with PCR-confirmed SARS-CoV-2 infection or an uninfected control (not recorded which). Both conserved end residues are part of each CDR3. The D gene is left open where the match is weak. A row's size may be missing; if present it is once, few, many or a size class.

abundance	v_gene	d_gene	j_gene	CDR3nt	CDR3aa
few	TRBV12-3/TRBV12-4	TRBD2	TRBJ2-3	TGTGCCAGCAGTCCCCGAGGACTAGCGGGGGGGGAGGGTACAGATACGCAGTATTTT	CASSPRGLAGGEGTDTQYF
few	TRBV11-2	.	TRBJ2-3	TGTGCCAGCAGTCCCGACGCGAGGGCAGATACGCAGTATTTT	CASSPDARADTQYF
.	TRBV10-1	.	TRBJ2-2	TGCGCCAGCAGTGAGTCTAACAGTTTCACCGGGGAGCTGTTTTTT	CASSESNSFTGELFF
few	TRBV18	TRBD1	TRBJ1-6	TGTGCCAGCTCACTCCTGGGACAGGGAAATTCACCCCTCCACTTT	CASSLLGQGNSPLHF
many	TRBV19	.	TRBJ2-7	TGTGCCAGTAGTATAGGTTATCGGCAGGGGACCACCTACGAGCAGTACTTC	CASSIGYRQGTTYEQYF
.	TRBV15	.	TRBJ1-2	TGTGCCACCAGCAGAGATGGGGAATCAGGCTACACCTTC	CATSRDGESGYTF
.	TRBV7-3	TRBD2	TRBJ2-1	TGTGCCAGCAGCTTAATGGCTAGCGGGGGCTATTACAATGAGCAGTTCTTC	CASSLMASGGYYNEQFF
medium-sized	TRBV10-3	.	TRBJ1-1	TGTGCCATCAGTGAATTTGGGGAGGACACTGAAGCTTTCTTT	CAISEFGEDTEAFF
few	TRBV7-9	TRBD1	TRBJ2-1	TGTGCCAGCAGCTTAGGGTTCGGACAGGGGACTTACGATGAGCAGTTCTTC	CASSLGFGQGTYDEQFF
few	TRBV2	.	TRBJ1-1	TGTGCCAGCAGCCCCTTCGGGGCAGATTCCTTAGCTTTCTTT	CASSPFGADSLAFF
.	TRBV12-3/TRBV12-4	TRBD1	TRBJ2-7	TGTGCCAGCAGTTTAATCGGACAGGGGGCCTACGAGCAGTACTTC	CASSLIGQGAYEQYF
.	TRBV4-3	.	TRBJ2-5	TGCGCCAGCAGCCAAGATAGGTGGGGTTTCGGAGGGACCCAGTACTTC	CASSQDRWGFGGTQYF
.	TRBV6-2/TRBV6-3	.	TRBJ2-3	TGTGCCAGCAGTTACCTCCAGGTCGGGGCTAGCACAGATACGCAGTATTTT	CASSYLQVGASTDTQYF
few	TRBV7-9	.	TRBJ2-7	TGTGCCAGCAGCAGGACAAGAGAGCAGTACTTC	CASSRTREQYF
.	TRBV27	TRBD1	TRBJ1-4	TGTGCCAGCAGTTTCGGGACAGCCCCGGAAAAACTGTTTTTT	CASSFGTAPEKLFF
few	TRBV9	.	TRBJ2-3	TGTGCCAGCAGCGTAGTTGGCAGCACAGATACGCAGTATTTT	CASSVVGSTDTQYF
few	TRBV7-9	TRBD1	TRBJ1-4	TGTGCCAGCAGCTTAGAAGGGACAGGGGGTGAAAAACTGTTTTTT	CASSLEGTGGEKLFF
.	TRBV9	.	TRBJ1-1	TGTGCCAGCAGCGTAGTTCCGGAGAACACTGAAGCTTTCTTT	CASSVVPENTEAFF
few	TRBV2	.	TRBJ2-6	TGTGCCAGCAGAACAGGCTACTCTGGGGCCAACGTCCTGACTTTC	CASRTGYSGANVLTF
.	TRBV10-3	TRBD1	TRBJ2-7	TGTGCCATCAGTGAGCCGATGGACAGGGGCGGCGACGAGCAGTACTTC	CAISEPMDRGGDEQYF
few	TRBV7-3	.	TRBJ2-2	TGTGCCAGCAGCCCTACTAGTTGGGACACCGGGGAGCTGTTTTTT	CASSPTSWDTGELFF
few	TRBV12-3/TRBV12-4	.	TRBJ1-1	TGTGCCAGCAGCAACGCCGGGATGGGTGTCACTGAAGCTTTCTTT	CASSNAGMGVTEAFF
.	TRBV5-4	.	TRBJ1-1	TGTGCCAGCAGCTTGGGTCCTGAAGCTTTCTTT	CASSLGPEAFF
few	TRBV29-1	TRBD1	TRBJ2-2	TGCAGCGTCCGGGACAGGGCCACCGGGGAGCTGTTTTTT	CSVRDRATGELFF
.	TRBV4-1	TRBD1	TRBJ2-7	TGCGCCAGCAGCCAAGGGACAGGCGGCCGCTCCTACGAGCAGTACTTC	CASSQGTGGRSYEQYF
few	TRBV7-9	.	TRBJ1-6	TGTGCCAGCAGCTTAGAAACAGATTCACCCCTCCACTTT	CASSLETDSPLHF
.	TRBV6-6	TRBD1	TRBJ1-4	TGTGCCAGCAGATCCCCTCCACAGGGGGCTGACGAAAAACTGTTTTTT	CASRSPPQGADEKLFF
.	TRBV7-2	.	TRBJ1-4	TGTGCCAGCAGCTCTCTCTCCCCGGGAGGGGATGAAAAACTGTTTTTT	CASSSLSPGGDEKLFF
few	TRBV5-6	TRBD2	TRBJ2-2	TGTGCCAGCAGGACCGGGACTAGGAACACCGGGGAGCTGTTTTTT	CASRTGTRNTGELFF
few	TRBV18	.	TRBJ1-1	TGTGCCAGCTCGCAGGGTTACGTGGCTTTCTTT	CASSQGYVAFF
.	TRBV5-1	.	TRBJ1-6	TGCGCCAGCAGCTTGGCCGGGAGCTCCTATAATTCACCCCTCCACTTT	CASSLAGSSYNSPLHF
.	TRBV27	.	TRBJ2-7	TGTGCCAGCAGTTTAGGCAGGTCCTACGAGCAGTACTTC	CASSLGRSYEQYF
.	TRBV4-2	.	TRBJ2-2	TGTGTCAGCAGCCACACAGCTAACACCGGGGAGCTGTTTTTT	CVSSHTANTGELFF
.	TRBV20-1	.	TRBJ2-2	TGCAGTGCCCTTGACACTACGAACACCGGGGAGCTGTTTTTT	CSALDTTNTGELFF
.	TRBV14	.	TRBJ1-6	TGTGCCAGCAGCCAAGGTCGGAGCTCCTATAATTCACCCCTCCACTTT	CASSQGRSSYNSPLHF
few	TRBV10-1	TRBD2	TRBJ2-3	TGCGCCACCCGCTCCGGGACTAGTGGCACAGATACGCAGTATTTT	CATRSGTSGTDTQYF
few	TRBV7-8	.	TRBJ2-3	TGTGCCAGCAGCCCGGGGACTCCAGATACGCAGTATTTT	CASSPGTPDTQYF
many	TRBV2	.	TRBJ1-1	TGTGCCAGCAGTGCAGGGGAGGGCACTGAAGCTTTCTTT	CASSAGEGTEAFF
few	TRBV7-9	.	TRBJ1-1	TGTGCCAGCAGCTTACAAGCAGGGGACACTGAAGCTTTCTTT	CASSLQAGDTEAFF